The rows below give T cell receptor beta chains drawn from one sample of a study of blood T cells in healthy people across ages. Each CDR3 protein gets one entry after TCRdb re-called the 5' RACE reads with MiXCR. The sample has around 800,000 distinct CDR3 sequences; under 80% are singletons. The sample was blood. These receptors came from a man aged 25-40 years in good health. Each CDR3 is given without its conserved first and last residue. Clone sizes are given selectively: once, few, many, or a class where the clone is expanded.

clone_size j_call v_call cdr3_aa
NA TRBJ1-1 TRBV3-1 ASSSPGGQSTEAF
NA TRBJ2-5 TRBV3-1 ASSKGLAGETQY
NA TRBJ2-3 TRBV20-1 SAGGLAGSDTQY
once TRBJ1-6 TRBV7-8 ASSPSVAVHGYNSPLH
NA TRBJ2-5 TRBV5-1 ASSPRQGAFQETQY
many TRBJ1-6 TRBV12-3/TRBV12-4 ASRNTSLRNSPLH
NA TRBJ2-1 TRBV7-2 ASSFSGAGGNEQF
NA TRBJ2-5 TRBV20-1 SATTPPETQY
few TRBJ2-7 TRBV4-3 ASSQDFQRGGSYEQY
NA TRBJ1-1 TRBV5-1 ASSLDVRGYENTEAF
NA TRBJ2-1 TRBV5-6 ASSFPQSYNEQF
NA TRBJ2-1 TRBV7-3 ASSSGTSGARKQF